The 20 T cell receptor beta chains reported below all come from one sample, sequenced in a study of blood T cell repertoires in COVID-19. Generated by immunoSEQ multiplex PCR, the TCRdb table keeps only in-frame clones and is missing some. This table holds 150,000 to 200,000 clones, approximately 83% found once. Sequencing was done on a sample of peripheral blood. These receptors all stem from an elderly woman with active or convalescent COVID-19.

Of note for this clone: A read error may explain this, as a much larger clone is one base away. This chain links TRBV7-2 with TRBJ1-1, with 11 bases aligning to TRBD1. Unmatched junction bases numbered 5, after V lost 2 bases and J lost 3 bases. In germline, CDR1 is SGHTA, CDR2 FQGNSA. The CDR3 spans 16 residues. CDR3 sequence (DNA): TGTGCCAGCAGCTTAACCGGGACAGGGGGGGACACTGAAGCTTTCTTT. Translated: CASSLTGTGGDTEAFF.

This CDR3 is CASSQDLAGGRGEQYF. In DNA form, the CDR3 reads TGCGCCAGCAGCCAAGATCTGGCGGGAGGGCGGGGGGAGCAGTACTTC. The rearrangement links TRBV4-1 to TRBJ2-7, with TRBD2 identical over 9 bases. Germline V lookup: CDR1 MGHRA, CDR2 YSYEKL. This CDR3 contains 16 residues. Trimming at V came to 0 bases and at J to 7 bases, leaving 10 bases not matched to a gene.

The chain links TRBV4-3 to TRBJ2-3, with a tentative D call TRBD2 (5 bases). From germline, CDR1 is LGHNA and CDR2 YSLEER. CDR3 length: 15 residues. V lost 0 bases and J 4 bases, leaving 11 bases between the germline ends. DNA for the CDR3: TGCGCCAGCAGCCAAGACGAGGGCAGACCAGATACGCAGTATTTT. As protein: CASSQDEGRPDTQYF.

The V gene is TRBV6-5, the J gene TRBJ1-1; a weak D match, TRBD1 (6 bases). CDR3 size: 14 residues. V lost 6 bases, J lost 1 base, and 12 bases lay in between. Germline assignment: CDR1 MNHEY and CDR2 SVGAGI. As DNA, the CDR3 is TGTGCCAGCAGGAGCTCGGGACAGAACACTGAAGCTTTCTTT. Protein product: CASRSSGQNTEAFF.

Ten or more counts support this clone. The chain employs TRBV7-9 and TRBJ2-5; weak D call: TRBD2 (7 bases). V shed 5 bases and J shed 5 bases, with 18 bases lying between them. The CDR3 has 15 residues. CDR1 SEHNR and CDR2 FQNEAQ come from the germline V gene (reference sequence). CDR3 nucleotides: TGTGCCAGCAGCCACGGTGGGAGGGGGTTGGAGACCCAGTACTTC. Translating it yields CASSHGGRGLETQYF.

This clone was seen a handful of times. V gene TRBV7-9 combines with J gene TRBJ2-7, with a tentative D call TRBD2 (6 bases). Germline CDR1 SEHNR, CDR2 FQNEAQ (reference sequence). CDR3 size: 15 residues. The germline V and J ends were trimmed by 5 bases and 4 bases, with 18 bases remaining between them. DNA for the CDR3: TGTGCCAGCAGCAGACGGGACTCCTCCTCTTACGAGCAGTACTTC. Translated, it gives CASSRRDSSSYEQYF.

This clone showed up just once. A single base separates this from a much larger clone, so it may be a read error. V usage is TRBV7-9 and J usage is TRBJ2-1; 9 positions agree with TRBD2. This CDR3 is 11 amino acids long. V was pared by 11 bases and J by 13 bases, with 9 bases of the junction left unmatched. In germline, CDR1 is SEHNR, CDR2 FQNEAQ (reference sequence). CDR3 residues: CAAGGVRTQFF. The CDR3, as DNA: TGTGCCGCGGGGGGGGTCAGAACCCAGTTCTTC.

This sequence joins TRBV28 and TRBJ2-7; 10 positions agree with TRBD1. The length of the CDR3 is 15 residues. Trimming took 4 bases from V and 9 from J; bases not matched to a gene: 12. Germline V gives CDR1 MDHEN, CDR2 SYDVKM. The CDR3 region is CASSSSGTGAGGQYF. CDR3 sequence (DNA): TGTGCCAGCAGTTCCTCCGGGACAGGGGCCGGGGGGCAGTACTTC.

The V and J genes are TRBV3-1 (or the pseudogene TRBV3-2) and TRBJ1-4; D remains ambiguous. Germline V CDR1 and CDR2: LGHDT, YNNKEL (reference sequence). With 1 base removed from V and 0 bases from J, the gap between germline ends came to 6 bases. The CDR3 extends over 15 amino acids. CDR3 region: CASSQVRTTNEKLFF. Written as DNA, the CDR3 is TGTGCCAGCAGCCAAGTTCGTACAACTAATGAAAAACTGTTTTTT.

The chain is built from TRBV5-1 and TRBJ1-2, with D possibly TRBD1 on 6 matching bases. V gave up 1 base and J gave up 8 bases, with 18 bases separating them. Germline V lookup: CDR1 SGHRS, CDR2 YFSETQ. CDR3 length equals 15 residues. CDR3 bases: TGCGCCAGCAGCTTGTTACCAGGGGCAGGTGACGGCTACACCTTC. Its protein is CASSLLPGAGDGYTF.

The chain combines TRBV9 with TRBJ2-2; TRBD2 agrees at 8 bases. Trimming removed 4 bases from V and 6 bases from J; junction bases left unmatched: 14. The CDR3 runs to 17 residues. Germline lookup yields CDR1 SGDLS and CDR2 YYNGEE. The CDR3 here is CASSPHEYGGGSGELFF. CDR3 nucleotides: TGTGCCAGCAGCCCCCACGAGTACGGGGGGGGGTCCGGGGAGCTGTTTTTT.

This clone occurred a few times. DNA of the CDR3: TGTGCCAGCAGTGGACAGGCCGGTAATGAAAAACTGTTTTTT. This encodes CASSGQAGNEKLFF. This sequence joins TRBV2 and TRBJ1-4, with D perhaps matching TRBD1 (6 bases). The V end lost 4 bases, the J end lost 4 bases, and 10 bases lay between the germline ends. CDR1 SNHLY and CDR2 FYNNEI come from the germline V gene. The CDR3 is 14 residues long.

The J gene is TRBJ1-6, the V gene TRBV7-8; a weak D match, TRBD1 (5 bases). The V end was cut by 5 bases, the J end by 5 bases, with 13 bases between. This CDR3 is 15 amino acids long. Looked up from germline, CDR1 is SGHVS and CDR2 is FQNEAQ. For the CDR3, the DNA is TGTGCCAGCAGCCCCGCGGGACTGAATAATTCACCCCTCCACTTT. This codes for CASSPAGLNNSPLHF.

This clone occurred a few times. CDR3 bases: TGTGCCAGCAGCTCCACCCTTGAATTCGCTCACGGTTATGGCTACACCTTC. This codes for CASSSTLEFAHGYGYTF. This chain uses TRBV7-2 with TRBJ1-2, with D hard to call. Germline V gene sequence: CDR1 SGHTA, CDR2 FQGNSA. The CDR3 covers 17 residues. Trimming took 4 bases from V and 5 from J, leaving 23 bases between them.

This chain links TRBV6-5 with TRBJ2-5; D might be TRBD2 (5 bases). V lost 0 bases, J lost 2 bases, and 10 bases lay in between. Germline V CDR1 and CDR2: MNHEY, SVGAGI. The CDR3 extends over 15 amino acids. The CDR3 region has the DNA TGTGCCAGCAGTTACTCGAGTACGGGACAAGAGACCCAGTACTTC. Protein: CASSYSSTGQETQYF.

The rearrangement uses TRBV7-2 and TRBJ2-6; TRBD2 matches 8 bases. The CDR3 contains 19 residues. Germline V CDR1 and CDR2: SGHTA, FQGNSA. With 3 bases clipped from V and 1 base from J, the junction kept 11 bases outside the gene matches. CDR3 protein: CASSFGSRRGESGANVLTF. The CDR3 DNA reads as TGTGCCAGCAGCTTTGGATCGCGGCGGGGGGAGTCTGGGGCCAACGTCCTGACTTTC.

The chain's CDR3 is CASSDGTGLKKLFF. Here the CDR3 DNA reads TGTGCCAGCAGTGACGGGACAGGGTTGAAAAAACTGTTTTTT. This chain joins TRBV6-1 and TRBJ1-4; 9 bases agree with TRBD1. The V segment lost 3 bases and the J segment 9 bases; nucleotides outside the gene matches: 5. CDR3 length: 14 amino acids. Germline CDR1 MNHNS, CDR2 SASEGT.

As DNA, the CDR3 is TGTGCCAGCAGCTTAGGACAGTCGAACACTGAAGCTTTCTTT. It encodes CASSLGQSNTEAFF. The rearrangement uses TRBV13 and TRBJ1-1; D is unclear. This CDR3 contains 14 residues. Trimming took 0 bases from V and 1 from J, leaving 6 bases between them. Germline CDR1 PRHDT, CDR2 FYEKMQ (reference sequence).

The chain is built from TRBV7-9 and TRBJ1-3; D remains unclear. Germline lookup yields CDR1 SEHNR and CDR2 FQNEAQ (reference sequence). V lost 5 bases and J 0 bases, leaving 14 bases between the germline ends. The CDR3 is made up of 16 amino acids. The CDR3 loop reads CASSRALTPSGNTIYF. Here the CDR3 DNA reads TGTGCCAGCAGCCGAGCATTGACACCCTCTGGAAACACCATATATTTT.

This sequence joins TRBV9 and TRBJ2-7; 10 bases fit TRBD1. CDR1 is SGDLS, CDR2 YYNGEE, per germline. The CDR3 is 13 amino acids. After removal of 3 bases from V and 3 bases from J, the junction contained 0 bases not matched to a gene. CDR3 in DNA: TGTGCCAGCAGCGGGACAGGGGGCTACGAGCAGTACTTC. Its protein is CASSGTGGYEQYF.